The 17 T cell receptor beta chains reported below all come from one sample, sequenced in a study of cytomegalovirus exposure and HLA in healthy donors. Assay used: immunoSEQ multiplex PCR; TCRdb lists only in-frame clones, some missing. The sample includes some 170,000 clones, around nine tenths of them seen just once. Material: PBMCs. These receptors all stem from a man aged 18 to 30 in good health and CMV-seropositive.

Details on this clone: One end of the junction fails to match germline, which may point to a read error. The J gene is TRBJ2-1, the V gene TRBV7-7; 15 nucleotides match TRBD2. The CDR3 loop spans 15 amino acids. Germline CDR1 SSHAT, CDR2 FNYEAQ (reference sequence). CDR3 protein: CASSLGLAGGNEQFF. The CDR3 DNA follows: TGTGCTAGCAGCTTAGGACTAGCGGGAGGGAATGAGCAGTTCTTC.

CDR3 residues: CASSISPGGTYEQYF. DNA for the CDR3: TGTGCCAGCAGTATCAGCCCCGGGGGAACCTACGAGCAGTACTTC. The chain employs TRBV27 and TRBJ2-7; a possible D gene is TRBD2 (6 bases). V lost 5 bases and J 2 bases, leaving 16 bases between the germline ends. Germline values: CDR1 MNHEY, CDR2 SMNVEV (reference sequence). The CDR3 totals 15 residues.

V is TRBV4-3 and J is TRBJ2-5; 7 nucleotides line up with TRBD2. This CDR3 has 15 residues. Per the germline V gene, CDR1 is LGHNA and CDR2 is YSLEER. The J segment lost 4 bases and the V segment lost 2 bases, leaving 7 bases of the junction unmatched. CDR3 sequence (DNA): TGCGCCAGCAGCCAAACCATAAGGGAGGGAGAGACCCAGTACTTC. As protein: CASSQTIREGETQYF.

The chain employs TRBV5-8 and TRBJ2-1; TRBD2 aligns across 11 bases. Germline V lookup: CDR1 SGHTS, CDR2 YDEGEE. The CDR3 length is 14 residues. Trimming took 4 bases from V and 15 from J; bases not matched to a gene: 12. In DNA form, the CDR3 reads TGTGCCAGCAGCCTCGCCCAACTAGCGGGAGTACTGTTCTTC. Residues: CASSLAQLAGVLFF.

The chain employs TRBV4-3 and TRBJ1-1, with D possibly being TRBD1 (5 bases). Trimming shortened V by 4 bases and J by 8 bases, and 14 bases separated the two germline ends. The CDR3 consists of 13 residues. Germline-derived CDR1 and CDR2 are LGHNA and YSLEER. CDR3 in DNA: TGCGCCAGCAGCCGGTCAGGGCAGACCGAAGCTTTCTTT. Translated, it gives CASSRSGQTEAFF.

The gene calls are TRBV10-3 and TRBJ2-2; D perhaps matches TRBD1 (5 bases). Trimming stripped 4 bases from V and 4 bases from J, with 7 bases between. The CDR3 has 13 amino acids. CDR1 and CDR2 from the germline V gene are ENHRY and SYGVKD. In nucleotides, the CDR3 is TGTGCCATCAGTGGACAGATCACCGGGGAGCTGTTTTTT. It yields the protein CAISGQITGELFF.

V and J are TRBV6-4 and TRBJ2-2, with TRBD1 matching 9 bases. The V gene's germline CDR1 is MRHNA and CDR2 SNTAGT. V lost 5 bases, J lost 1 base, and 2 bases stayed unmatched. The CDR3 runs to 15 residues. The CDR3 region is CASSKGQGNTGELFF. In DNA form, the CDR3 reads TGTGCCAGCAGTAAGGGACAGGGGAACACCGGGGAGCTGTTTTTT.

This chain links TRBV7-8 with TRBJ2-1; 9 bases fit TRBD2. The CDR3 is 15 residues long. CDR1 and CDR2 from the germline V gene are SGHVS and FQNEAQ. V lost 6 bases to trimming and J lost 9 bases; unmatched junction nucleotides: 12. The CDR3 coding sequence is TGTGCCAGCAGGCTACCAACTGATAGCGGGGGTGAGCAGTTCTTC. This encodes CASRLPTDSGGEQFF. Variable domain in full (rest from reference TRBV7-8 and TRBJ2-1): GAGVSQSPRYKVAKRGQDVALRCDPISGHVSLFWYQQALGQGPEFLTYFQNEAQLDKSGLPSDRFFAERPEGSVSTLKIQRTQQEDSAVYLCASRLPTDSGGEQFFGPGTRLTVL.

The chain joins TRBV9 to TRBJ2-7, with TRBD1 matching 7 bases. Germline CDR1 is SGDLS and CDR2 is YYNGEE. With V trimmed by 3 bases and J by 2 bases, 5 bases remained unmatched. CDR3 length equals 14 residues. The CDR3 coding sequence is TGTGCCAGCAGCGATGGGGACAGCCCCTACGAGCAGTACTTC. Encoded protein: CASSDGDSPYEQYF.

The rearrangement links TRBV9 to TRBJ1-2; no definite D call. The CDR3 is made up of 14 amino acids. In germline, CDR1 is SGDLS, CDR2 YYNGEE. Trimming left V 4 bases short and J 1 base short, with 11 bases between. CDR3 protein: CASSPAGFNYGYTF. CDR3 in DNA: TGTGCCAGCAGCCCAGCGGGGTTTAACTATGGCTACACCTTC.

The chain links TRBV19 to TRBJ1-5; D might be TRBD1 (6 bases). The CDR3 length is 14 residues. Germline values: CDR1 LNHDA, CDR2 SQIVND (reference sequence). Trimming removed 4 bases at V and 7 bases at J, with 14 bases between. Here the CDR3 reads CASSKTGPGQPQHF. As DNA, the CDR3 is TGTGCCAGTAGTAAGACAGGTCCGGGGCAGCCCCAGCATTTT.

This chain uses TRBV14 with TRBJ2-5; TRBD1 aligns across 8 bases. Germline V gene sequence: CDR1 SGHDN, CDR2 FVKESK. J gave up 4 bases and V 0 bases, and 10 bases lay outside the gene matches. The CDR3 spans 17 residues. For the CDR3, the DNA is TGTGCCAGCAGCCAAGATCCGCGGGGCAGGGGGCGAGAGACCCAGTACTTC. Its protein is CASSQDPRGRGRETQYF.

The chain is built from TRBV5-6 and TRBJ2-4; possible D gene TRBD2, 5 bases. The germline CDR1 and CDR2 sequences are SGHDT and YYEEEE. V was cut by 0 bases and J by 6 bases, with 10 bases left in between. CDR3 size: 14 residues. The CDR3 sequence is CASSLVTGRNIQYF. CDR3 sequence (DNA): TGTGCCAGCAGCTTGGTTACGGGGAGAAACATTCAGTACTTC.

This clone was seen more than once but under ten times. The V call is TRBV4-2, the J call TRBJ1-4; weak D call: TRBD1 (5 bases). Germline V gene data show CDR1 as LGHNA and CDR2 as YNFKEQ. V dropped 4 bases and J dropped 5 bases, with 5 bases sitting between them. The CDR3 is 12 amino acids. This chain's CDR3 is CASSPGNEKLFF. CDR3 nucleotide sequence: TGTGCCAGCAGCCCAGGGAATGAAAAACTGTTTTTT.

This chain connects TRBV11-2 to TRBJ2-7, with 10 nucleotides matching TRBD1. Trimming cost V 1 base and J 0 bases; bases outside gene matches: 3. This CDR3 region has 16 residues. CDR1 is SGHAT, CDR2 FQNNGV, per germline. The CDR3 reads CASSLGGQGSSYEQYF. CDR3 in DNA: TGTGCCAGCAGCTTAGGGGGACAGGGGAGCTCCTACGAGCAGTACTTC.

This clone appeared many times. In DNA, the CDR3 is TGTGCCAGCTATGTGGCTAGCGGGGGTCTGGAGACCCAGTACTTC. It translates to CASYVASGGLETQYF. The genes are TRBV6-1 and TRBJ2-5; 10 nucleotides align to TRBD2. CDR1 is MNHNS, CDR2 SASEGT, per germline. The CDR3 runs 15 residues. Trimming removed 8 bases from V and 5 bases from J; junction bases left unmatched: 11.

J is TRBJ2-3 and V is TRBV5-4; D is ambiguous. There are 13 residues in the CDR3. Germline V gene data show CDR1 as SGHNT and CDR2 as YYREEE (reference sequence). Trimming pared 4 bases from V and 2 bases from J, leaving 8 bases between. The DNA of the CDR3 is TGTGCCAGCAGCCCACGAGCCACAGATACGCAGTATTTT. Its protein product is CASSPRATDTQYF.